This section outlines one TCR beta chain sequence together with its context. Its antigen is unidentified. As defined, naive CD8 cells were CD45RO-negative and positively selected for CCR7, with terminally differentiated effector memory CD45RA+ cells excluded. This entry is derived from a study of shared clonotypes between healthy human individuals. Overall study context: CD4 naive and CD4 memory each took three plates per donor, while CD8 naive took two and CD8 memory one. Study results and limitations: Shared across several donors were roughly 4.8% of the naive CD4 clonotypes.

The CDR3 length is 12 residues. CDR1 is SNHLY, CDR2 FYNNEI, per germline. Using immunoSEQ multiplex PCR, the repertoire was profiled, and TCRdb retains in-frame clones only, with some absent. The repertoire holds more than 2 million clones, with roughly 93% as singletons. Input material: naive CD8+ T cells from PBMCs. The rearrangement uses TRBV2 and TRBJ2-1, with 7 bases identical to TRBD1. This clonotype originated in a man aged 18 to 30 in good health. Some clones in this sample may be carry-over from other donors' samples. The CDR3 bases are TGTGCGACGGGACAGACCTACAATGAGCAGTTCTTC. It translates to CATGQTYNEQFF.